One TCR beta chain is described in this entry. The time point was: pre-treatment sample, taken before nivolumab and TIL therapy. The CDR3 length is 13 residues. The germline V gene encodes CDR1 MNHEY and CDR2 SMNVEV (reference sequence). Trimming removed 3 bases from V and 6 bases from J, with 9 bases in between. This entry belongs to a study of TIL therapy for anti-PD-1-resistant metastatic lung cancer. The immunoSEQ assay was v3. Assay used: immunoSEQ multiplex PCR; TCRdb lists only in-frame clones, some missing. The sample shows about 50,000 clones, 80% to 90% of them seen only once. This rearrangement joins TRBV27 to TRBJ2-1; no firm D call. The sequencing used blood, collected at baseline. This TCR came from a person aged 25 to 85 with non-small cell lung cancer. In DNA, the CDR3 is TGTGCCAGCAGTTTCCTGGGGTCCAATGAGCAGTTCTTC. Its translation: CASSFLGSNEQFF.